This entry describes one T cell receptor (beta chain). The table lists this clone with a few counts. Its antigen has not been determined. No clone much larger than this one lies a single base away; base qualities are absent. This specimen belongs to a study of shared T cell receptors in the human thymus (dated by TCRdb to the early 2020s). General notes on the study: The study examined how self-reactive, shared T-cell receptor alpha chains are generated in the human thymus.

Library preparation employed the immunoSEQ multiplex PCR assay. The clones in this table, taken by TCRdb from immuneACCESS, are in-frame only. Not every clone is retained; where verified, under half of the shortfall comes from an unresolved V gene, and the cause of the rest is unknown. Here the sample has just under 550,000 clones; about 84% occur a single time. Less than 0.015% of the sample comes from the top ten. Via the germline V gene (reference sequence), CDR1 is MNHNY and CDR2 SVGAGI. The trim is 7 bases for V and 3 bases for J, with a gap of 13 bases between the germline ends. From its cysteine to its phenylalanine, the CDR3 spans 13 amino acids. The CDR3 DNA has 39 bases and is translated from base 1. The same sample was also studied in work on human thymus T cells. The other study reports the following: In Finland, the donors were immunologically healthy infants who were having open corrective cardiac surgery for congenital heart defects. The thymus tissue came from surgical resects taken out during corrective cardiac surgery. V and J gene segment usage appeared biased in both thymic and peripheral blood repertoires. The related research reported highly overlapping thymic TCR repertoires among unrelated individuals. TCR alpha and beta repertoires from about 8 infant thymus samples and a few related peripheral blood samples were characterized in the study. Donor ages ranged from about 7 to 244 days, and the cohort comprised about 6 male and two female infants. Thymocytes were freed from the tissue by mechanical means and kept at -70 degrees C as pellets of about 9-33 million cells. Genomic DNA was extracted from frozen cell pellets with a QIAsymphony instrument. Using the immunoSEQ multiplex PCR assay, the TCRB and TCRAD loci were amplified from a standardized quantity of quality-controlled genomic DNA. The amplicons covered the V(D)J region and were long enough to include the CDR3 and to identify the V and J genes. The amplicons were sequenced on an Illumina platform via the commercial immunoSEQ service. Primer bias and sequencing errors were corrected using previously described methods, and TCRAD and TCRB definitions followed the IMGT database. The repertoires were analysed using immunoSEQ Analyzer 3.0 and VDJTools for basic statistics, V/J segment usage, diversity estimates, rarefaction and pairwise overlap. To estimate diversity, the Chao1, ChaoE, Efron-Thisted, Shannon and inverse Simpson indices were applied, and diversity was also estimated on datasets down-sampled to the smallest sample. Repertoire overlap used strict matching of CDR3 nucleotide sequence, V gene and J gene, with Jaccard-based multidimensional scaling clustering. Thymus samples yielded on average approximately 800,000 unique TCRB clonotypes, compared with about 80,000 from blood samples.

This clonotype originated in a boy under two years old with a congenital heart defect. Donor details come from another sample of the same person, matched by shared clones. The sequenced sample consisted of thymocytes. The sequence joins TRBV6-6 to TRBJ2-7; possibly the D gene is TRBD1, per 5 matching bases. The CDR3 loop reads CASNQGLYYEQYF. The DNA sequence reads TGTGCCAGCAATCAGGGATTATACTACGAGCAGTACTTC.